These T cell receptor beta chains were read from a single sample in a study of CD8+ T cells in alopecia areata. Sequenced by immunoSEQ multiplex PCR; TCRdb stores in-frame clones only, minus some. The data contain fewer than 250,000 clones, under 80% of them singletons. Sequences were derived from CD4+ T cells sorted from blood, sampled around week 47, from a patient treated with tofacitinib. The receptor source for this set is a human donor with alopecia areata. Both conserved end residues are part of each CDR3. A D gene is named only where the DNA matches it firmly.

J gene: TRBJ1-2
D gene: -
V gene: TRBV23-1
CDR3 protein: CASSQSDICLYGYTF

J gene: TRBJ1-2
D gene: -
V gene: TRBV10-3
CDR3 protein: CAISRRGGIYGYTF

J gene: TRBJ1-5
D gene: -
V gene: TRBV18
CDR3 protein: CASSPGLDQPQHF

J gene: TRBJ1-1
D gene: -
V gene: TRBV11-2
CDR3 protein: CASGSYTEAFF

J gene: TRBJ2-6
D gene: -
V gene: TRBV6-1
CDR3 protein: CASSDRASGANVLTF

J gene: TRBJ1-2
D gene: -
V gene: TRBV29-1
CDR3 protein: CSVLPTRTF

J gene: TRBJ2-7
D gene: -
V gene: TRBV14
CDR3 protein: CASSQFRGAGEQYF

J gene: TRBJ1-1
D gene: -
V gene: TRBV10-3
CDR3 protein: CAISEDFMNTEAFF

J gene: TRBJ2-6
D gene: TRBD1
V gene: TRBV5-6
CDR3 protein: CASSLDGTGVGNVLTF

J gene: TRBJ2-7
D gene: -
V gene: TRBV10-1
CDR3 protein: CASSPNRFAQYF